Each of the 21 T cell receptor beta chains below was sequenced from the same sample in a study of CD8+ T cells in alopecia areata. Sequencing templates came from extracted RNA that was reverse transcribed into cDNA. Profiled with immunoSEQ multiplex PCR; TCRdb holds only in-frame clones, not every one. The sample consists of around 200,000 clones, 63% of them appearing once. The sequences come from CD4+ T cells sorted from blood, collected at week 0. The receptor set was obtained from a human donor with alopecia areata.

This clone was seen a handful of times. This chain connects TRBV29-1 to TRBJ2-5; perhaps TRBD2 as D (5 bases). CDR1 and CDR2 from the germline V gene are SQVTM and ANQGSEA. The CDR3 spans 12 residues. The V end was cut by 7 bases, the J end by 2 bases, with 11 bases between. CDR3 in amino acids: CSATGKQETQYF. The CDR3 bases are TGCAGCGCGACCGGGAAACAAGAGACCCAGTACTTC.

The chain links TRBV29-1 to TRBJ1-1; 7 positions agree with TRBD1. The CDR3 contains 13 residues. The junction had 6 bases not matched to a gene; V was cut back by 4 bases and J by 4 bases. Germline V gene lookup returns CDR1 SQVTM and CDR2 ANQGSEA. The CDR3 protein is CSVVNRGTTEAFF. CDR3 nucleotides: TGCAGCGTTGTCAACAGGGGTACCACTGAAGCTTTCTTT.

The CDR3 loop reads CASREGSGANVLTF. DNA of the CDR3: TGTGCCAGCAGGGAAGGTTCTGGGGCCAACGTCCTGACTTTC. V is TRBV27 and J is TRBJ2-6; D is ambiguous. Trimming cost V 6 bases and J 1 base, with 7 bases left between them. Germline CDR1 is MNHEY and CDR2 is SMNVEV (reference sequence). This CDR3 spans 14 amino acids. Full variable domain (remainder filled in from reference TRBV27 and TRBJ2-6): EAQVTQNPRYLITVTGKKLTVTCSQNMNHEYMSWYRQDPGLGLRQIYYSMNVEVTDKGDVPEGYKVSRKEKRNFPLILESPSPNQTSLYFCASREGSGANVLTFGAGSRLTVL.

V usage is TRBV29-1 and J usage is TRBJ2-7; D might be TRBD2 (6 bases). V lost 4 bases to trimming and J lost 0 bases, with 10 bases between them. The CDR3 covers 13 residues. In germline, CDR1 is SQVTM, CDR2 ANQGSEA. The CDR3 protein is CSVVGLHSYEQYF. In DNA, the CDR3 is TGCAGCGTTGTGGGACTGCACTCCTACGAGCAGTACTTC.

The chain joins TRBV30 to TRBJ1-5; 12 bases match TRBD1. Germline V gene lookup returns CDR1 GTSNPN and CDR2 SVGIG (reference sequence). Trimming took 0 bases from V and 7 from J; bases not matched to a gene: 4. This CDR3 comprises 15 residues. The CDR3 nucleotides are TGTGCCTGGAGTGTAGGGACAGGGGGCGTGCAGCCCCAGCATTTT. It codes for CAWSVGTGGVQPQHF.

This chain connects TRBV19 to TRBJ1-2; 7 bases match TRBD1. V shed 5 bases, J shed 7 bases, and the junction held 13 bases outside the gene matches. Per the germline V gene, CDR1 is LNHDA and CDR2 is SQIVND (reference sequence). The CDR3 covers 15 residues. The CDR3 loop reads CASSSTPQGWRGYTF. In nucleotides, the CDR3 is TGTGCCAGTAGTTCAACGCCACAGGGGTGGCGTGGCTACACCTTC.

The gene calls are TRBV29-1 and TRBJ1-1, with TRBD1 matching 9 bases. The V segment lost 5 bases and the J segment 0 bases; nucleotides outside the gene matches: 7. Germline CDR1 SQVTM, CDR2 ANQGSEA. This CDR3 is built from 15 residues. CDR3 nucleotides: TGCAGCGTTCCAGGACAGGGGCGAATGAACACTGAAGCTTTCTTT. Its protein is CSVPGQGRMNTEAFF.

This clone has more than one count but fewer than ten. The chain has TRBV29-1 and TRBJ2-1; D is perhaps TRBD1 (8 bases). Germline CDR1 is SQVTM and CDR2 is ANQGSEA. The CDR3 length is 15 residues. Trimming removed 6 bases at V and 7 bases at J, with 22 bases between. The CDR3 sequence: CSVGSTGGGLNEQFF. As DNA, the CDR3 is TGCAGCGTGGGATCTACAGGGGGGGGATTAAATGAGCAGTTCTTC.

This sequence joins TRBV5-4 and TRBJ2-3, with D possibly TRBD2 on 6 matching bases. This CDR3 is 19 amino acids long. Trimming took off 1 base at V and 0 bases at J, with 21 bases between the two ends. The germline V gene encodes CDR1 SGHNT and CDR2 YYREEE (reference sequence). The CDR3: CASSLRFWGLVDSTDTQYF. Here the CDR3 DNA reads TGTGCCAGCAGCTTGCGGTTTTGGGGACTCGTCGATAGCACAGATACGCAGTATTTT.

J is TRBJ2-5 and V is TRBV2, with D unclear. There are 14 residues in the CDR3. V gave up 7 bases and J gave up 2 bases, with 14 bases separating them. Germline-derived CDR1 and CDR2 are SNHLY and FYNNEI. The CDR3 DNA reads as TGTGCCAGCAACGGTTGGCTGCAACAAGAGACCCAGTACTTC. Translated: CASNGWLQQETQYF.

V is TRBV2 and J is TRBJ2-3; 9 bases are a match to TRBD2. V lost 7 bases, J lost 4 bases, and 21 bases stayed unmatched. The germline gives CDR1 SNHLY, CDR2 FYNNEI. The CDR3 length is 19 residues. The CDR3 sequence: CASTGGLRRTSDIADTQYF. DNA for the CDR3: TGTGCCAGCACCGGGGGGCTTCGTCGGACTAGCGACATCGCAGATACGCAGTATTTT.

The sample holds one count of this clone. This chain uses TRBV9 with TRBJ1-2; 7 nucleotides agree with TRBD1. Germline V gives CDR1 SGDLS, CDR2 YYNGEE. With 5 bases clipped from V and 3 bases from J, the junction kept 7 bases outside the gene matches. There are 14 residues in the CDR3. In nucleotides, the CDR3 is TGTGCCAGCAGTGCCCTGGGACAGCACTATGGCTACACCTTC. The encoded protein is CASSALGQHYGYTF.

This rearrangement joins TRBV5-1 to TRBJ1-4; D might be TRBD1 (5 bases). The germline V gene encodes CDR1 SGHRS and CDR2 YFSETQ. V lost 0 bases to trimming and J lost 0 bases, with 15 bases between them. The CDR3 loop spans 18 amino acids. CDR3 DNA: TGCGCCAGCAGCTTGGGGGGGACCACTATTGCAACTAATGAAAAACTGTTTTTT. Protein sequence: CASSLGGTTIATNEKLFF.

The V and J genes are TRBV2 and TRBJ2-7, with D uncertain. Trimming took off 6 bases at V and 3 bases at J, with 18 bases between the two ends. The CDR3 consists of 15 residues. In germline, CDR1 is SNHLY, CDR2 FYNNEI. The CDR3 DNA is TGTGCCAGCAGCCCCATGGCAGGAGATGTCTACGAGCAGTACTTC. The encoded protein is CASSPMAGDVYEQYF.

The V call is TRBV7-3, the J call TRBJ1-1; D not certain. The CDR3 has 13 amino acids. The germline V gene encodes CDR1 SGHTA and CDR2 FQGTGA. The V end lost 0 bases, the J end lost 2 bases, and 4 bases lay between the germline ends. The CDR3 DNA is TGTGCCAGCAGCTTAACAGTTAACACTGAAGCTTTCTTT. As protein: CASSLTVNTEAFF.

The chain links TRBV10-2 to TRBJ2-7; no clear D. Per the germline V gene, CDR1 is WSHSY and CDR2 is SAAADI. Trimming cost V 2 bases and J 7 bases, with 9 bases left between them. There are 12 residues in the CDR3. CDR3 region: CASSEGYGEQYF. Written as DNA, the CDR3 is TGCGCCAGCAGTGAGGGGTACGGGGAGCAGTACTTC.

The rearrangement links TRBV9 to TRBJ2-2; no clear D gene. Looked up from germline, CDR1 is SGDLS and CDR2 is YYNGEE. CDR3 length: 11 residues. The V gene lost 1 base and the J gene lost 6 bases, with 1 base spanning the gap. This chain's CDR3 is CASSVSGELFF. CDR3 DNA: TGTGCCAGCAGCGTATCCGGGGAGCTGTTTTTT.

This chain links TRBV10-3 with TRBJ2-5, with 8 nucleotides matching TRBD2. Per germline, CDR1 ENHRY and CDR2 SYGVKD. The CDR3 length is 15 residues. Germline trimming cut 10 bases from V and 1 base from J; bases unmatched to any gene: 11. CDR3 sequence: CATAGPSGRQETQYF. CDR3 bases: TGTGCCACCGCGGGGCCTAGCGGGCGCCAAGAGACCCAGTACTTC.

The chain combines TRBV11-2 with TRBJ2-3; no definite D call. The CDR3 runs to 14 residues. Trimming cost V 4 bases and J 1 base, with 9 bases left between them. CDR1 is SGHAT, CDR2 FQNNGV, per germline. CDR3 protein: CASSYGGRTDTQYF. DNA of the CDR3: TGTGCCAGCAGCTACGGCGGACGCACAGATACGCAGTATTTT.

This clone has more than one count but fewer than ten. The chain couples TRBV30 to TRBJ1-1; possibly TRBD1 for D (6 bases). V lost 3 bases and J lost 4, with 12 bases in between. The CDR3 spans 13 residues. The germline gives CDR1 GTSNPN, CDR2 SVGIG (reference sequence). The CDR3 reads CAWSLMDSTEAFF. For the CDR3, the DNA is TGTGCCTGGAGCCTTATGGACAGCACTGAAGCTTTCTTT.

This clone is a singleton in its sample. The chain couples TRBV29-1 to TRBJ1-2; 11 nucleotides align to TRBD1. The CDR3 is 13 residues long. Trimming cost V 6 bases and J 6 bases; bases outside gene matches: 6. CDR1 is SQVTM and CDR2 is ANQGSEA in the germline V gene. The CDR3 sequence: CSVWTGGDNGYTF. In DNA, the CDR3 is TGCAGCGTATGGACAGGGGGCGATAATGGCTACACCTTC.